There are many counts of the clone carrying this TCR beta chain. Its antigen remains unidentified. Universal primer sites and UMIs were introduced during 5'RACE template-switching synthesis of TCR cDNA. TCRdb re-called the 5' RACE reads through MiXCR, storing one row per CDR3 protein. This table has 350,000 to 450,000 distinct CDR3 sequences, about 6% appearing once. This specimen comes from a study of T cells after yellow fever vaccination. Background on the study: SMART-Seq v4 Ultra Low Input handled preparation of low-cell-number fractions.

General observations from the study: Although the secondary response was weaker, it peaked faster, at day 5 versus 15.

This CDR3 contains 17 residues. CDR1 is SGHRS and CDR2 is YFSETQ in the germline V gene. Trimming stripped 2 bases from V and 7 bases from J, with 22 bases between. This TCR was sampled from a man aged 30 to 39 who received the YFV17D yellow fever vaccine. The input for sequencing was PBMCs, taken 5 days after the yellow fever booster vaccination. The chain recombines TRBV5-1 with TRBJ2-1; no clear D. CDR3 amino acids: CASSLSPSGLAGNEQFF. The DNA of the CDR3 is TGCGCCAGCAGCTTATCCCCCTCGGGCCTCGCTGGGAATGAGCAGTTCTTC.